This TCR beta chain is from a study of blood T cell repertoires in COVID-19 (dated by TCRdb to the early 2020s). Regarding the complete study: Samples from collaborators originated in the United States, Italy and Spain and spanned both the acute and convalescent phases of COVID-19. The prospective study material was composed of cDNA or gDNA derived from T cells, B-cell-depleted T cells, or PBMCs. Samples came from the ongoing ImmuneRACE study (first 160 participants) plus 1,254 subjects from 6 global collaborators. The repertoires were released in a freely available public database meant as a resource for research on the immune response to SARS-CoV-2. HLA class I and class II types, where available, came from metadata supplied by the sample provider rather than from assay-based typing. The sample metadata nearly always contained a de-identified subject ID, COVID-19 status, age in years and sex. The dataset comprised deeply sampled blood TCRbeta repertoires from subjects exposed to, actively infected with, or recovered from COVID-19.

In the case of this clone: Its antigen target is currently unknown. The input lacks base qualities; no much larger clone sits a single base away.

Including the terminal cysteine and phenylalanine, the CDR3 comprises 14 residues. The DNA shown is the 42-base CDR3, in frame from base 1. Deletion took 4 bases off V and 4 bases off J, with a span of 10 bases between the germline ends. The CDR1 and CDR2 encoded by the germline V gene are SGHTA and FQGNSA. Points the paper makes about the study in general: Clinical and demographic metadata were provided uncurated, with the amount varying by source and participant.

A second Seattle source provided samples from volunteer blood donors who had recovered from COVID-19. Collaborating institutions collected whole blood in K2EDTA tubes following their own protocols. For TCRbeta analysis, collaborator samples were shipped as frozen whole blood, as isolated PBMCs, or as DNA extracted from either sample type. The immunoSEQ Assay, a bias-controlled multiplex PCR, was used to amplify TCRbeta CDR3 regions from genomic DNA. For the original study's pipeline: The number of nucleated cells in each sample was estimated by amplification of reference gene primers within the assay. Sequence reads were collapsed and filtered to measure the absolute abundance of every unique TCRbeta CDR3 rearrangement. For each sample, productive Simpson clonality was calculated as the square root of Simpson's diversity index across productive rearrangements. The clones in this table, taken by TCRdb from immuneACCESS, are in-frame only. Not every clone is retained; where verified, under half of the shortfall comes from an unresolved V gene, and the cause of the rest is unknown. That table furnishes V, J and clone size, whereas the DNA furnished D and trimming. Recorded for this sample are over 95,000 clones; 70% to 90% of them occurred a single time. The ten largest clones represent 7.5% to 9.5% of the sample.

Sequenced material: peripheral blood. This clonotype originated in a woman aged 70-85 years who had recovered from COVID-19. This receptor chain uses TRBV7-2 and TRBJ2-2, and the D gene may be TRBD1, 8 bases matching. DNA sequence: TGTGCCAGCAGCTACAGGGGGGGCACCGGGGAGCTGTTTTTT. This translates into CASSYRGGTGELFF.